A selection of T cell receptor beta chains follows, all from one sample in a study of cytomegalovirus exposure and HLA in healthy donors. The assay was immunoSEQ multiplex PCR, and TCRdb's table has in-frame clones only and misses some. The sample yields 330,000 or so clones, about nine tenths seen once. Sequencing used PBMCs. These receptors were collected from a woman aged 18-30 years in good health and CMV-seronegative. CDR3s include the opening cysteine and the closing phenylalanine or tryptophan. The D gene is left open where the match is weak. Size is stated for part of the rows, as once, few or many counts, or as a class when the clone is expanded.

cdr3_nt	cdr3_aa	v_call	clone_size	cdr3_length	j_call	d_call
TGTGCCAGCAGCGCCGACAGGGTCGCCTACGAGCAGTACTTC	CASSADRVAYEQYF	TRBV2	-	14	TRBJ2-7	TRBD1
TGCGCCAGCAGCTTGGTTGGCGGTGCAGATACGCAGTATTTT	CASSLVGGADTQYF	TRBV5-1	-	14	TRBJ2-3	-
TGCGCCAGCAGCCCAGGGGTGGGCGAGACCCAGTACTTC	CASSPGVGETQYF	TRBV4-1	-	13	TRBJ2-5	-
TGTGCCAGCAGTGAGGGGAGACTAGCGGATTGGGCAACTAGCACAGATACGCAGTATTTT	CASSEGRLADWATSTDTQYF	TRBV2	once	20	TRBJ2-3	TRBD2
TGTGCCAGCAGTCTTTTGCTATGGAGCAATCAGCCCCAGCATTTT	CASSLLLWSNQPQHF	TRBV28	-	15	TRBJ1-5	-
TGTGCCAGCAGCCCCCGGGAGCGGGACATCAAGGATGAGCAGTTCTTC	CASSPRERDIKDEQFF	TRBV7-6	-	16	TRBJ2-1	-
TGCAGCGTTGTAAGGCTAGCGGGAGTCTCATACGAGCAGTACTTC	CSVVRLAGVSYEQYF	TRBV29-1	few	15	TRBJ2-7	TRBD2
TGTGCCAGCAGTTTAACAGGGCCCCAAGCTAACTATGGCTACACCTTC	CASSLTGPQANYGYTF	TRBV28	-	16	TRBJ1-2	-
TGTGCCAGCAGCCTTCTTAGCGGGAATGAGCAGTTCTTC	CASSLLSGNEQFF	TRBV14	once	13	TRBJ2-1	TRBD2
TGTGCCAGCAGTGAAGACCAGGGGTACCCAAATGAAAAACTGTTTTTT	CASSEDQGYPNEKLFF	TRBV27	-	16	TRBJ1-4	-
TGTGCCATCAGTGCAGGAGCGGGAGGCCCAGATACGCAGTATTTT	CAISAGAGGPDTQYF	TRBV10-3	-	15	TRBJ2-3	TRBD2
TGTGCCAGCAGTGCCCCCGCGGGGGCTGGAAACACCATATATTTT	CASSAPAGAGNTIYF	TRBV6-1	-	15	TRBJ1-3	-
TGTGCCAGCAGTTCGAATCTTGGACAGCCTGGGAACACTGAAGCTTTCTTT	CASSSNLGQPGNTEAFF	TRBV28	-	17	TRBJ1-1	-
TGCGCCAGCAGCTCCCTGAGCGGCACAGATACGCAGTATTTT	CASSSLSGTDTQYF	TRBV5-1	-	14	TRBJ2-3	-
TGTGCCAGCTCACCACCGGAGGATGGCTACACCTTC	CASSPPEDGYTF	TRBV18	-	12	TRBJ1-2	-
TGTGCCAGCAGTTTTGCGGCAGGGTCTAACTATGGCTACACCTTC	CASSFAAGSNYGYTF	TRBV27	-	15	TRBJ1-2	-
TGTGCCAGCAGTACCGACCAGGGGGCGTACTATGGCTACACCTTC	CASSTDQGAYYGYTF	TRBV27	-	15	TRBJ1-2	TRBD1
TGTGCCAGCAGTTTATCCCCTAGCGGGAGATGGGGAGAGACCCAGTACTTC	CASSLSPSGRWGETQYF	TRBV27	-	17	TRBJ2-5	TRBD2
TGTGCCAGCAGCTTAGATGGGACAGAATACAATGAGCAGTTCTTC	CASSLDGTEYNEQFF	TRBV11-3	-	15	TRBJ2-1	TRBD1
TGTGCCAGCAGTGAATTTTATGGGGAGGAAAGTGGGGAGACCCAGTACTTC	CASSEFYGEESGETQYF	TRBV6-1	-	17	TRBJ2-5	-
TGTGCCAGCAGCATTGGGACTAGCGGGAGGTCCTACAATGAGCAGTTCTTC	CASSIGTSGRSYNEQFF	TRBV5-6	once	17	TRBJ2-1	TRBD2
TGCGCCAGCAGCCAGGGGGCTAGCGGGAACAATGAGCAGTTCTTC	CASSQGASGNNEQFF	TRBV4-3	-	15	TRBJ2-1	TRBD2
TGCGCCAGCAGCTTGGTGAGAGGGGGGGACGAAAAACTGTTTTTT	CASSLVRGGDEKLFF	TRBV5-1	-	15	TRBJ1-4	-
TGTGCCAGCAGCTTATTTGAGGGAGATGAGCAGTTCTTC	CASSLFEGDEQFF	TRBV7-2	few	13	TRBJ2-1	-
TGTGCCAGCAGCTGGGGACAGGGGTCTTCGTACGAGCAGTACTTC	CASSWGQGSSYEQYF	TRBV9	-	15	TRBJ2-7	TRBD1
TGTGCCAGTAGTATCTACAGGAGCCCCCAAGAGACCCAGTACTTC	CASSIYRSPQETQYF	TRBV19	-	15	TRBJ2-5	-
TGTGCCAGCAGTATGACAACCGGCGGGACAGCTTATGGCTACACCTTC	CASSMTTGGTAYGYTF	TRBV6-4	-	16	TRBJ1-2	TRBD1
TGCGCCAGCAGCCAAGTACAGGGTTTTCGAGAGACCCAGTACTTC	CASSQVQGFRETQYF	TRBV4-3	-	15	TRBJ2-5	-